The rows below give T cell receptor beta chains drawn from one sample of a study of cytomegalovirus exposure and HLA in healthy donors. The table came from immunoSEQ multiplex PCR; TCRdb's copy has only in-frame clones and leaves some out. The sample holds 100,000 to 150,000 clones; around four fifths are singletons and the top ten take approximately 1.5%. Sequences were obtained from PBMCs. The source of these receptors is a female donor in good health and CMV-seronegative. The CDR3 runs from the conserved cysteine through the conserved F or W. The order of the fields is V gene, J gene, clone size, D gene, CDR3 protein, CDR3 DNA. The D gene is left open where the match is weak. Clone size appears in some rows only: once, few, many, or a class for an expanded clone.

>TRBV7-2|TRBJ1-4|-|TRBD1
CASSSGTGWVEKLFF
TGTGCCAGCAGCTCTGGGACAGGTTGGGTTGAAAAACTGTTTTTT
>TRBV11-3|TRBJ2-7|-|TRBD2
CASSWRGTEQYF
TGTGCCAGCAGCTGGCGGGGGACCGAGCAGTACTTC
>TRBV9|TRBJ2-5|-|TRBD1
CASSPGTGRQETQYF
TGTGCCAGCAGCCCCGGGACAGGGCGACAAGAGACCCAGTACTTC
>TRBV5-6|TRBJ2-3|-|-
CASSTRFTSDTQYF
TGTGCCAGCAGCACCAGGTTTACAAGCGATACGCAGTATTTT
>TRBV6-1|TRBJ2-3|-|-
CASRNQGMVTDTQYF
TGTGCCAGCAGAAATCAGGGGATGGTGACAGATACGCAGTATTTT
>TRBV30|TRBJ1-5|-|TRBD1
CAWNSGTGLLQPQHF
TGTGCCTGGAATTCAGGGACAGGGCTTTTACAGCCCCAGCATTTT
>TRBV6-1|TRBJ1-3|-|-
CASSESSGNTIYF
TGTGCCAGCAGTGAGAGCTCTGGAAACACCATATATTTT
>TRBV10-3|TRBJ1-1|-|TRBD1
CAISRGQDLNTEAFF
TGTGCCATCAGCAGGGGGCAGGATCTGAACACTGAAGCTTTCTTT
>TRBV29-1|TRBJ2-3|-|-
CSGQTLRTDTQYF
TGCAGCGGGCAGACTCTTCGGACAGATACGCAGTATTTT
>TRBV6-6|TRBJ1-1|-|-
CASTTGGVGGTEAFF
TGTGCCAGCACTACGGGGGGGGTAGGGGGGACTGAAGCTTTCTTT
>TRBV18|TRBJ1-2|once|-
CASSPLGRQRNYGYTF
TGTGCCAGCTCACCCCTCGGCAGGCAACGTAACTATGGCTACACCTTC
>TRBV9|TRBJ2-2|-|-
CASSPGHTNTGELFF
TGTGCCAGCAGCCCGGGACATACGAACACCGGGGAGCTGTTTTTT
>TRBV7-3|TRBJ2-1|-|TRBD2
CASSVGTSRSDEQFF
TGTGCCAGCAGCGTCGGGACTAGCAGGTCCGATGAGCAGTTCTTC
>TRBV4-3|TRBJ2-4|-|-
CASSLKGDIQYF
TGCGCCAGCAGCCTTAAGGGGGACATTCAGTACTTC
>TRBV30|TRBJ2-1|-|-
CACTIGEQFF
TGTGCCTGTACAATTGGTGAGCAGTTCTTC
>TRBV2|TRBJ2-7|-|TRBD2
CASRTSGNSYEQYF
TGTGCCAGCAGGACTAGCGGAAACTCCTACGAGCAGTACTTC
>TRBV15|TRBJ2-1|few|TRBD2
CATSRGAGESYNEQFF
TGTGCCACCAGCAGAGGGGCGGGAGAATCATACAATGAGCAGTTCTTC
>TRBV11-2|TRBJ1-2|-|TRBD1
CASRHPTGLGYTF
TGTGCCAGCAGGCACCCGACAGGGTTAGGCTACACCTTC
>TRBV30|TRBJ1-2|-|-
CAWRGDAGTSGRGGYTF
TGTGCCTGGAGGGGGGATGCCGGAACTTCGGGGAGGGGAGGCTACACCTTC
>TRBV19|TRBJ2-2|once|-
CASSTLGGETYTGELFF
TGTGCCAGTAGTACCCTCGGGGGAGAGACTTACACCGGGGAGCTGTTTTTT
>TRBV7-8|TRBJ2-7|-|TRBD1
CASSLAKGTGYSYEQYF
TGTGCCAGCAGCTTAGCTAAAGGGACAGGCTACTCCTACGAGCAGTACTTC
>TRBV5-1|TRBJ2-5|few|TRBD2
CASSRGTSQETQYF
TGCGCCAGCAGCCGTGGGACTAGTCAAGAGACCCAGTACTTC
>TRBV9|TRBJ2-1|-|TRBD1
CASSARQGWGDEQFF
TGTGCCAGCAGCGCCAGACAGGGGTGGGGGGATGAGCAGTTCTTC
>TRBV14|TRBJ2-5|once|-
CASSQAVWETQYF
TGTGCCAGCAGCCAAGCAGTGTGGGAGACCCAGTACTTC
>TRBV7-3|TRBJ2-1|once|TRBD2
CASSPRQGGYNEQFF
TGTGCCAGCAGCCCGCGTCAGGGAGGGTACAATGAGCAGTTCTTC
>TRBV28|TRBJ1-5|-|-
CASRGGGEDQPQHF
TGTGCCAGCAGGGGTGGAGGTGAGGATCAGCCCCAGCATTTT
>TRBV28|TRBJ2-7|-|-
CASSFLGPMYSYEQYF
TGTGCCAGCAGTTTCCTCGGTCCAATGTACTCCTACGAGCAGTACTTC
>TRBV20-1|TRBJ1-2|-|-
CSARDSSGYTF
TGCAGTGCTAGAGATTCGTCTGGCTACACCTTC
>TRBV28|TRBJ1-5|-|-
CASSPSRDQPQHF
TGTGCCAGCAGTCCCTCCCGTGATCAGCCCCAGCATTTT
>TRBV9|TRBJ2-5|-|-
CASTVGDWAETQYF
TGTGCCAGCACCGTAGGGGACTGGGCCGAGACCCAGTACTTC
>TRBV4-1|TRBJ1-5|-|TRBD1
CASSRYQGAQPQHF
TGCGCCAGCAGCCGATATCAGGGGGCGCAGCCCCAGCATTTT
>TRBV19|TRBJ2-1|-|TRBD2
CASSARTSGGNNEQFF
TGTGCCAGTAGTGCGAGGACTAGCGGGGGGAACAATGAGCAGTTCTTC
>TRBV7-9|TRBJ2-7|-|-
CASSDTMQQGYEQYF
TGTGCCAGCAGCGACACCATGCAACAGGGTTACGAGCAGTACTTC
>TRBV7-2|TRBJ1-4|-|-
CASSLVRANEKLFF
TGTGCCAGCAGCCTGGTTAGAGCTAATGAAAAACTGTTTTTT
>TRBV21-1|TRBJ2-7|-|-
CASSTRTSGYEQYF
TGTGCCAGCAGCACTCGGACTAGCGGCTACGAGCAGTACTTC
>TRBV5-1|TRBJ1-4|-|TRBD1
CASSLAGQGGEKLFF
TGCGCCAGCAGCTTGGCAGGGCAGGGGGGAGAAAAACTGTTTTTT
>TRBV2|TRBJ1-2|-|TRBD1
CASSVTGVEGYGYTF
TGTGCCAGCAGTGTTACAGGGGTCGAGGGCTATGGCTACACCTTC
>TRBV29-1|TRBJ2-7|-|TRBD2
CSARDYTSGDEQYF
TGCAGCGCCCGGGACTACACTAGCGGGGACGAGCAGTACTTC
>TRBV2|TRBJ2-3|few|TRBD1
CASSTRTGGTDTQYF
TGTGCCAGCAGCACCAGGACAGGAGGAACAGATACGCAGTATTTT
>TRBV5-1|TRBJ2-3|-|TRBD1
CASSLGRGPDTQYF
TGCGCCAGCAGCTTGGGCAGGGGGCCAGATACGCAGTATTTT
>TRBV18|TRBJ1-3|-|-
CASSISTGSGNTIYF
TGTGCCAGCTCAATCTCGACAGGATCAGGAAACACCATATATTTT
>TRBV28|TRBJ1-1|few|-
CASSLLQVNTEAFF
TGTGCCAGCAGTTTATTACAGGTGAACACTGAAGCTTTCTTT
>TRBV4-3|TRBJ1-1|-|TRBD1
CASSQHQTGENTEAFF
TGCGCCAGCAGCCAACATCAGACAGGGGAGAACACTGAAGCTTTCTTT
>TRBV6-6|TRBJ1-2|-|-
CASSLDRANYGYTF
TGTGCCAGCAGTTTGGACAGAGCTAACTATGGCTACACCTTC
>TRBV28|TRBJ1-5|-|-
CASNQGGGWGNQPQHF
TGTGCCAGCAACCAAGGGGGGGGCTGGGGCAATCAGCCCCAGCATTTT
>TRBV19|TRBJ1-5|-|TRBD1
CATEDRSLNQPQHF
TGTGCCACCGAGGACAGGTCCCTCAATCAGCCCCAGCATTTT
>TRBV7-2|TRBJ2-2|once|TRBD2
CASSITSGVTGELFF
TGTGCCAGCAGCATAACTAGCGGGGTCACCGGGGAGCTGTTTTTT
>TRBV30|TRBJ2-1|few|-
CAWGHSYNEQFF
TGTGCCTGGGGACATTCCTACAATGAGCAGTTCTTC
>TRBV27|TRBJ2-7|once|-
CASSLWGNYEQYF
TGTGCCAGCAGTTTATGGGGCAACTACGAGCAGTACTTC
>TRBV28|TRBJ2-7|-|-
CASSLIEGRFDEQCF
TGTGCCAGCAGTTTAATAGAGGGTCGTTTCGACGAGCAGTGCTTC
>TRBV6-1|TRBJ1-2|-|TRBD1
CASSASGGRYGYTF
TGTGCCAGCAGTGCGTCAGGGGGACGCTATGGCTACACCTTC
>TRBV2|TRBJ2-7|-|-
CASSEVRQVSEQYF
TGTGCCAGCAGTGAGGTGCGACAGGTATCGGAGCAGTACTTC
>TRBV7-8|TRBJ1-3|-|-
CASSLDEVSGNTIYF
TGTGCCAGCAGCTTAGACGAGGTCTCTGGAAACACCATATATTTT